This T cell receptor beta chain was obtained from a study of blood T cell repertoires in COVID-19. Study overall: Researchers got acute and convalescent COVID-19 samples from the United States, Italy and Spain. PBMCs, B-cell-depleted T cells, or T cells were the source of the cDNA or gDNA that made up the material.

In the authors' methods: Scientists estimated how many nucleated cells there were by amplifying reference gene primers. Sequencing used immunoSEQ multiplex PCR; TCRdb keeps in-frame clones, though not all of them. For V, J and clone size, that table is used; D and trimming come from the DNA. The repertoire holds around 99,000 clones, with 84% as singletons. Germline V gives CDR1 SGHKS, CDR2 YYEKEE (reference sequence). The CDR3 is made up of 13 amino acids. V shed 4 bases and J shed 1 base, with 8 bases lying between them. V gene TRBV5-5 combines with J gene TRBJ2-5; a weak D match, TRBD2 (5 bases). The receptor comes from a woman aged 80 or over with active or convalescent COVID-19. Sample: peripheral blood. CDR3 nucleotides: TGTGCCAGCAGCCCGGGGTCCCAAGAGACCCAGTACTTC. Amino acids: CASSPGSQETQYF. The variable domain in full, completed from reference TRBV5-5 and TRBJ2-5, reads DAGVTQSPTHLIKTRGQQVTLRCSPISGHKSVSWYQQVLGQGPQFIFQYYEKEERGRGNFPDRFSARQFPNYSSELNVNALLLGDSALYLCASSPGSQETQYFGPGTRLLVL.